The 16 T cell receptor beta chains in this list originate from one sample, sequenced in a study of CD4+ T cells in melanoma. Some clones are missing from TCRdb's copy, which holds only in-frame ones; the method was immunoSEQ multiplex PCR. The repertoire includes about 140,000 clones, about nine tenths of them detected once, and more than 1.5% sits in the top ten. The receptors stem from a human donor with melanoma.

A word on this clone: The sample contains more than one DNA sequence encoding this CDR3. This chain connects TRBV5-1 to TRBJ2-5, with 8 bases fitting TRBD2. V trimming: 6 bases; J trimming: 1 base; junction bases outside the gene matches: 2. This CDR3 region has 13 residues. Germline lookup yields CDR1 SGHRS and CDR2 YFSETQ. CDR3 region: CASMAGGQETQYF. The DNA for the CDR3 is TGCGCCAGCATGGCGGGGGGCCAAGAGACCCAGTACTTC.

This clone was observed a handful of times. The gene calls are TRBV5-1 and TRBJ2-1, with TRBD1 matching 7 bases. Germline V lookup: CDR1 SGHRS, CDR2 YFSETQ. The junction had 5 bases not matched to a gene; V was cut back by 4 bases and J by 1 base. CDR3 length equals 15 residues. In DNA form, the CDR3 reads TGCGCCAGCAGCCGGGACAGTAAATCCTACAATGAGCAGTTCTTC. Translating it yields CASSRDSKSYNEQFF.

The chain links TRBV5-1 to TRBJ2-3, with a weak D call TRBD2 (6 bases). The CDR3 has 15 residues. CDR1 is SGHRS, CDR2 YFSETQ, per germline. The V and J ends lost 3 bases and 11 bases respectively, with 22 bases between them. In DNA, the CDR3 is TGCGCCAGCAGCTACGCGGATCCGTCTCAGGGAGGGCAGTATTTT. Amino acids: CASSYADPSQGGQYF.

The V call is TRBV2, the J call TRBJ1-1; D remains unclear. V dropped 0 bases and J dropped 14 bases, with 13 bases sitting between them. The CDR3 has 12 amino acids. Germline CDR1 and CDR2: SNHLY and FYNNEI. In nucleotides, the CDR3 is TGTGCCAGCAGTGAAGCAGATCGGGGTGTATTCTTT. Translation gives CASSEADRGVFF. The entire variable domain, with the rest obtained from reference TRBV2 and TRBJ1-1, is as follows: EPEVTQTPSHQVTQMGQEVILRCVPISNHLYFYWYRQILGQKVEFLVSFYNNEISEKSEIFDDQFSVERPDGSNFTLKIRSTKLEDSAMYFCASSEADRGVFFGQGTRLTVV.

CDR3 sequence (DNA): TGCGCCAGCAGTGTTAGCGGGGGTTCCCAAGAGACCCAGTACTTC. It encodes CASSVSGGSQETQYF. V and J are TRBV10-1 and TRBJ2-5; 9 bases are a match to TRBD2. Germline V lookup: CDR1 WNHNN, CDR2 SYGVQD (reference sequence). The CDR3 sequence is 15 residues long. The junction had 4 bases not matched to a gene; V was cut back by 4 bases and J by 1 base.

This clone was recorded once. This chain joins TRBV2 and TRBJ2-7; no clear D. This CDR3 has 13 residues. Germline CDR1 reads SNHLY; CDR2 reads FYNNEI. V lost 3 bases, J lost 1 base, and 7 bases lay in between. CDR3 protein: CASSEGLSYEQYF. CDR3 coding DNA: TGTGCCAGCAGTGAGGGTCTATCCTACGAGCAGTACTTC.

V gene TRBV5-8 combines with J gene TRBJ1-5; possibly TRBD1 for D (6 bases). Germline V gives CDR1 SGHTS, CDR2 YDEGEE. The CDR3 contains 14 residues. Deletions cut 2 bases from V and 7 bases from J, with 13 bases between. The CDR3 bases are TGTGCCAGCAGCTTCGGGGACATACGGCAGCCCCAGCATTTT. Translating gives CASSFGDIRQPQHF.

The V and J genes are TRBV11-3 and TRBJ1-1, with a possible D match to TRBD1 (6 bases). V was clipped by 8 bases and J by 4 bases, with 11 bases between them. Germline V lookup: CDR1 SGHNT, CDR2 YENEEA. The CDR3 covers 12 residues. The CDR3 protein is CASRGAGTEAFF. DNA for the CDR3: TGTGCCAGCCGGGGGGCGGGCACTGAAGCTTTCTTT.

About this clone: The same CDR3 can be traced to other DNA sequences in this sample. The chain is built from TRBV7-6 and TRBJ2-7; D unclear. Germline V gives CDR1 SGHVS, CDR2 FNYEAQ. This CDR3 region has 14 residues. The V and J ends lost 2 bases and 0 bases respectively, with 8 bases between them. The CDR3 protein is CASSLLTSSYEQYF. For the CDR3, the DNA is TGTGCCAGCAGCTTATTAACGAGCTCCTACGAGCAGTACTTC.

CDR3 region: CASSGGTGARLLNSPLHF. Written as DNA, the CDR3 is TGTGCCAGCAGTGGGGGGACAGGAGCTCGGCTACTCAATTCACCCCTCCACTTT. The chain employs TRBV6-1 and TRBJ1-6, with 8 bases aligning to TRBD1. Trimming removed 4 bases from V and 7 bases from J; junction bases left unmatched: 15. This CDR3 region has 18 residues. Germline V gene sequence: CDR1 MNHNS, CDR2 SASEGT.

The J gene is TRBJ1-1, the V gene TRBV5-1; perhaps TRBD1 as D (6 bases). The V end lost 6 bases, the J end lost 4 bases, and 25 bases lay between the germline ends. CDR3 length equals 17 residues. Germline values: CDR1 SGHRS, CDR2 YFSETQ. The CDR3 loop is CASNRDPSQGSVTEAFF. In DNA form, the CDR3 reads TGCGCCAGCAACAGGGATCCTAGTCAGGGATCGGTCACTGAAGCTTTCTTT.

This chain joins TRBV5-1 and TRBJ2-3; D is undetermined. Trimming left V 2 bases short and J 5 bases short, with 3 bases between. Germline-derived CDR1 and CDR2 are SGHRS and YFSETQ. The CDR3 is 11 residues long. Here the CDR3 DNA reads TGCGCCAGCAGCTTAAGAGATACGCAGTATTTT. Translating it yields CASSLRDTQYF.

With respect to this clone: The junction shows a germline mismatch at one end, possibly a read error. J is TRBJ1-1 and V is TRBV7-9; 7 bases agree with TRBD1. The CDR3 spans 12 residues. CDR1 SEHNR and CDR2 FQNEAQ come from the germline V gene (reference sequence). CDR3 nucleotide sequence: TGTGCCAGCAGCGGGGACAGACGTGAATCTTTCTTT. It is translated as CASSGDRRESFF.

The CDR3 DNA sequence: TGTGCCTGGAGGAACATGAAGACTAGCGGGGGATACGAGCAGTACTTC. Residues: CAWRNMKTSGGYEQYF. The chain couples TRBV30 to TRBJ2-5; 12 positions match TRBD2. Judging by the DNA end, TRBJ2-7 fits better; the J call may be wrong. The CDR3 sequence is 16 residues long. Looked up from germline, CDR1 is GTSNPN and CDR2 is SVGIG (reference sequence).

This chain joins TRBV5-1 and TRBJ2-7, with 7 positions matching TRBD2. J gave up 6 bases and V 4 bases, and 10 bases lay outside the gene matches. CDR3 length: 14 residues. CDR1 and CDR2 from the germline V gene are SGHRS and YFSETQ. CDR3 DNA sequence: TGCGCCAGCAGCCGCGGACTAGTTAATGCCGAGCAGTACTTC. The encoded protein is CASSRGLVNAEQYF.

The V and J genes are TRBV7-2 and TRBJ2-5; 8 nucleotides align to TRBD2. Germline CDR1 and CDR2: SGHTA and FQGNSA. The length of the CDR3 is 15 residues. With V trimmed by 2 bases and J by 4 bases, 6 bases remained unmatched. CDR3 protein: CASSLLAGRRETQYF. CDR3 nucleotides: TGTGCCAGCAGCTTATTAGCGGGGCGGCGAGAGACCCAGTACTTC.